This T cell receptor (beta chain) was documented in a study of T cells expressing NK-cell markers (dated by TCRdb to 2019 to 2021). General notes on the study: Three sorted T-cell subsets (CD3+CD56+NKG2C+, CD3+CD56+NKG2C- and CD3+CD56-NKG2C+) from several donors had their TCR beta-chain repertoires profiled. Seven of the eight sequenced donors were HCMV-seropositive and one was HCMV-seronegative. The study sequenced eight donors, all healthy volunteers chosen at random: three men and five women. The libraries were sequenced on Illumina HiSeq 2000/2500, MiSeq or NextSeq, producing 2 x 150 bp reads.

A commercial ELISA kit detecting HCMV-specific IgG in serum was used to determine HCMV serostatus. Peripheral blood mononuclear cells were isolated from blood by Ficoll density gradient centrifugation. Sequencing took place on an Illumina HiSeq 2000. TCR beta cDNA libraries were made by 5'RACE template switching that added a universal primer site and unique molecular identifiers. Priming for cDNA synthesis came from the TCR beta constant segment, and two successive PCR amplification steps followed. For the original study's pipeline: MIGEC was used to demultiplex reads and group reads by UMI, and MiTCR was used to assemble and quantify clonotypes. To exclude erroneous sequences, only TCR cDNA sequences supported by at least two reads were retained. Downstream repertoire analysis used the tcR package, and clonotypes were matched across fractions by CDR3 nucleotide sequence plus V segment. VDJmatch was used to annotate antigen specificity against VDJdb, with one amino acid substitution in CDR3 allowed. After TCRdb reprocessed the reads, each CDR3 protein sequence was kept as one row, without DNA. TCRdb's processing, not the authors', yielded these V and J calls. The sample's table covers 400,000 to 550,000 distinct CDR3 sequences. The ten largest clones represent less than 7.5% of the sample.

The CDR3 has 13 amino acids, counting the end cysteine and phenylalanine. Only the protein sequence is given. The germline V gene (reference sequence) gives CDR1 as DFQATT and CDR2 as SNEGSKA. General conclusions and limits of the study: Those dominant clonotypes were again the most abundant among CD3+CD56-NKG2C+ cells in a few donors, at roughly 25-65%. Whether the expanded NKG2C-expressing T cell clones were specific for HCMV antigens remained unclear. In five to seven donors, the dominant CD3+CD56+NKG2C+ clonotypes were found to rank among the top 10 CD8+ clonotypes and to make up about 1.0-7.5% of CD8+ T cells.

On this clonotype: No antigen is known for it.

The sequencing sample was made of blood T cells: a sorted CD56 or NKG2C T cell subset, CD4+ or CD8+ T cells, or bulk PBMC T cells (not recorded which). The chain employs TRBV20-1 and TRBJ1-1; TCRdb selects TRBD1, and the lack of DNA leaves this call unchecked. This TCR was recovered from a woman between 18 and 69 years old in good health. CDR3 sequence: CSARPGKNTEAFF.